The 5 T cell receptor beta chains presented below share a single source sample, sequenced in a study of CD8 T cells in acute hepatitis C reinfection. Time point specified: naive CD8 control sorted from an acute-time-point sample. The assay was immunoSEQ multiplex PCR, and TCRdb's table has in-frame clones only and misses some. Seen here are 30,000 to 45,000 clones, around 85% observed once, and the top ten hold over 9.5%. The sequencing input was naive CD8+ T cells from PBMCs. Every receptor here comes from a woman aged 18-29 years who spontaneously cleared hepatitis C infection.

The chain recombines TRBV4-1 with TRBJ2-2; possibly TRBD1 for D (6 bases). Looked up from germline, CDR1 is MGHRA and CDR2 is YSYEKL. Deletions cut 1 base from V and 7 bases from J, with 25 bases between. The CDR3 has 19 residues. The CDR3 protein is CASSQALFQGLRFGGELFF. The CDR3 coding sequence is TGCGCCAGCAGCCAAGCATTATTTCAGGGGCTAAGGTTTGGCGGGGAGCTGTTTTTT.

This chain links TRBV5-1 with TRBJ2-1, with TRBD2 identical over 8 bases. V gave up 5 bases and J gave up 2 bases; unmatched junction bases: 6. The germline gives CDR1 SGHRS, CDR2 YFSETQ. This CDR3 is 15 amino acids long. The CDR3 DNA reads as TGCGCCAGCAGGATAAGCGGGAGTCCCTACAATGAGCAGTTCTTC. Its translation: CASRISGSPYNEQFF.

The rearrangement uses TRBV6-1 and TRBJ2-7; D ambiguous. Per the germline V gene, CDR1 is MNHNS and CDR2 is SASEGT. The CDR3 runs 12 residues. V was cut by 7 bases and J by 4 bases, with 11 bases left in between. The CDR3 sequence is CASNDTPYEQYF. The DNA of the CDR3 is TGTGCCAGCAATGATACCCCGTACGAGCAGTACTTC.

The V gene is TRBV4-1, the J gene TRBJ1-3; no reliable D call. The CDR3 length is 14 residues. The germline V gene has CDR1 MGHRA and CDR2 YSYEKL. V was clipped by 4 bases and J by 9 bases, with 16 bases between them. The CDR3 loop reads CASSLGKGAATIYF. The CDR3 DNA reads TGCGCCAGCAGCCTAGGTAAGGGCGCGGCCACCATATATTTT.

This chain joins TRBV27 and TRBJ1-5; 7 bases agree with TRBD1. Germline V lookup: CDR1 MNHEY, CDR2 SMNVEV (reference sequence). This CDR3 is built from 14 residues. Trimming took 5 bases from V and 2 from J; bases not matched to a gene: 3. The chain's CDR3 is CASSQTGGNQPQHF. Written as DNA, the CDR3 is TGTGCCAGCAGTCAAACAGGGGGCAATCAGCCCCAGCATTTT.